This T cell receptor (beta chain) is from a study of T cells in narcolepsy. The ends were cut back, 1 base at V and 2 bases at J, with 9 bases in the middle. Germline CDR1 reads KGHSH; CDR2 reads LQKENI. CDR3 length: 15 residues. Regarding this clone: The antigen remains unidentified.

Study results and caveats: Healthy controls reportedly lacked the autoreactive clonotypes serially found in patients' blood. HCRT-specific and TRIB2-specific autoreactive clonotypes appeared among same-patient CSF and blood CD4+ clonotypes.

The method was immunoSEQ multiplex PCR; TCRdb's version includes in-frame clones alone and lacks a portion of them. This table has around 39,000 clones, roughly 88% appearing once. This sequence originates from a human donor with narcolepsy. Source material: CD45RA- memory CD4+ T cells from PBMCs. The J gene is TRBJ1-3, the V gene TRBV18, with D tentatively TRBD1 (5 bases). The CDR3 region has the DNA TGTGCCAGCTCACCACAAGGAGGGGCTGGAAACACCATATATTTT. Translating gives CASSPQGGAGNTIYF.